The subject of this entry is one T cell receptor beta chain. Its specificity is not known. Time point specified: after neoadjuvant nivolumab, at surgical resection. The germline V gene encodes CDR1 SGDLS and CDR2 YYNGEE. The CDR3 is 16 amino acids. J was trimmed by 2 bases and V by 4 bases; bases with no gene match: 9. Assay used: immunoSEQ multiplex PCR; TCRdb lists only in-frame clones, some missing. The sample consists of over 8,000 clones, 75% to 85% of them appearing once. These data are taken from a study of neoadjuvant anti-PD-1 for oral cavity cancer. Findings of the study overall: Post-nivolumab, blood T cell clonality was significantly elevated in non-responders. Only three patients per response group were TCR-analyzed; validation needed.

V is TRBV9 and J is TRBJ2-3; 8 positions match TRBD2. The TCR was taken from a person aged 40 to 85 with oral cavity squamous cell carcinoma. Sample: PBMCs, taken after nivolumab (anti-PD-1) treatment. CDR3 residues: CASSPFIAGLTDTQYF. The CDR3 bases are TGTGCCAGCAGCCCTTTTATAGCGGGGCTCACAGATACGCAGTATTTT.